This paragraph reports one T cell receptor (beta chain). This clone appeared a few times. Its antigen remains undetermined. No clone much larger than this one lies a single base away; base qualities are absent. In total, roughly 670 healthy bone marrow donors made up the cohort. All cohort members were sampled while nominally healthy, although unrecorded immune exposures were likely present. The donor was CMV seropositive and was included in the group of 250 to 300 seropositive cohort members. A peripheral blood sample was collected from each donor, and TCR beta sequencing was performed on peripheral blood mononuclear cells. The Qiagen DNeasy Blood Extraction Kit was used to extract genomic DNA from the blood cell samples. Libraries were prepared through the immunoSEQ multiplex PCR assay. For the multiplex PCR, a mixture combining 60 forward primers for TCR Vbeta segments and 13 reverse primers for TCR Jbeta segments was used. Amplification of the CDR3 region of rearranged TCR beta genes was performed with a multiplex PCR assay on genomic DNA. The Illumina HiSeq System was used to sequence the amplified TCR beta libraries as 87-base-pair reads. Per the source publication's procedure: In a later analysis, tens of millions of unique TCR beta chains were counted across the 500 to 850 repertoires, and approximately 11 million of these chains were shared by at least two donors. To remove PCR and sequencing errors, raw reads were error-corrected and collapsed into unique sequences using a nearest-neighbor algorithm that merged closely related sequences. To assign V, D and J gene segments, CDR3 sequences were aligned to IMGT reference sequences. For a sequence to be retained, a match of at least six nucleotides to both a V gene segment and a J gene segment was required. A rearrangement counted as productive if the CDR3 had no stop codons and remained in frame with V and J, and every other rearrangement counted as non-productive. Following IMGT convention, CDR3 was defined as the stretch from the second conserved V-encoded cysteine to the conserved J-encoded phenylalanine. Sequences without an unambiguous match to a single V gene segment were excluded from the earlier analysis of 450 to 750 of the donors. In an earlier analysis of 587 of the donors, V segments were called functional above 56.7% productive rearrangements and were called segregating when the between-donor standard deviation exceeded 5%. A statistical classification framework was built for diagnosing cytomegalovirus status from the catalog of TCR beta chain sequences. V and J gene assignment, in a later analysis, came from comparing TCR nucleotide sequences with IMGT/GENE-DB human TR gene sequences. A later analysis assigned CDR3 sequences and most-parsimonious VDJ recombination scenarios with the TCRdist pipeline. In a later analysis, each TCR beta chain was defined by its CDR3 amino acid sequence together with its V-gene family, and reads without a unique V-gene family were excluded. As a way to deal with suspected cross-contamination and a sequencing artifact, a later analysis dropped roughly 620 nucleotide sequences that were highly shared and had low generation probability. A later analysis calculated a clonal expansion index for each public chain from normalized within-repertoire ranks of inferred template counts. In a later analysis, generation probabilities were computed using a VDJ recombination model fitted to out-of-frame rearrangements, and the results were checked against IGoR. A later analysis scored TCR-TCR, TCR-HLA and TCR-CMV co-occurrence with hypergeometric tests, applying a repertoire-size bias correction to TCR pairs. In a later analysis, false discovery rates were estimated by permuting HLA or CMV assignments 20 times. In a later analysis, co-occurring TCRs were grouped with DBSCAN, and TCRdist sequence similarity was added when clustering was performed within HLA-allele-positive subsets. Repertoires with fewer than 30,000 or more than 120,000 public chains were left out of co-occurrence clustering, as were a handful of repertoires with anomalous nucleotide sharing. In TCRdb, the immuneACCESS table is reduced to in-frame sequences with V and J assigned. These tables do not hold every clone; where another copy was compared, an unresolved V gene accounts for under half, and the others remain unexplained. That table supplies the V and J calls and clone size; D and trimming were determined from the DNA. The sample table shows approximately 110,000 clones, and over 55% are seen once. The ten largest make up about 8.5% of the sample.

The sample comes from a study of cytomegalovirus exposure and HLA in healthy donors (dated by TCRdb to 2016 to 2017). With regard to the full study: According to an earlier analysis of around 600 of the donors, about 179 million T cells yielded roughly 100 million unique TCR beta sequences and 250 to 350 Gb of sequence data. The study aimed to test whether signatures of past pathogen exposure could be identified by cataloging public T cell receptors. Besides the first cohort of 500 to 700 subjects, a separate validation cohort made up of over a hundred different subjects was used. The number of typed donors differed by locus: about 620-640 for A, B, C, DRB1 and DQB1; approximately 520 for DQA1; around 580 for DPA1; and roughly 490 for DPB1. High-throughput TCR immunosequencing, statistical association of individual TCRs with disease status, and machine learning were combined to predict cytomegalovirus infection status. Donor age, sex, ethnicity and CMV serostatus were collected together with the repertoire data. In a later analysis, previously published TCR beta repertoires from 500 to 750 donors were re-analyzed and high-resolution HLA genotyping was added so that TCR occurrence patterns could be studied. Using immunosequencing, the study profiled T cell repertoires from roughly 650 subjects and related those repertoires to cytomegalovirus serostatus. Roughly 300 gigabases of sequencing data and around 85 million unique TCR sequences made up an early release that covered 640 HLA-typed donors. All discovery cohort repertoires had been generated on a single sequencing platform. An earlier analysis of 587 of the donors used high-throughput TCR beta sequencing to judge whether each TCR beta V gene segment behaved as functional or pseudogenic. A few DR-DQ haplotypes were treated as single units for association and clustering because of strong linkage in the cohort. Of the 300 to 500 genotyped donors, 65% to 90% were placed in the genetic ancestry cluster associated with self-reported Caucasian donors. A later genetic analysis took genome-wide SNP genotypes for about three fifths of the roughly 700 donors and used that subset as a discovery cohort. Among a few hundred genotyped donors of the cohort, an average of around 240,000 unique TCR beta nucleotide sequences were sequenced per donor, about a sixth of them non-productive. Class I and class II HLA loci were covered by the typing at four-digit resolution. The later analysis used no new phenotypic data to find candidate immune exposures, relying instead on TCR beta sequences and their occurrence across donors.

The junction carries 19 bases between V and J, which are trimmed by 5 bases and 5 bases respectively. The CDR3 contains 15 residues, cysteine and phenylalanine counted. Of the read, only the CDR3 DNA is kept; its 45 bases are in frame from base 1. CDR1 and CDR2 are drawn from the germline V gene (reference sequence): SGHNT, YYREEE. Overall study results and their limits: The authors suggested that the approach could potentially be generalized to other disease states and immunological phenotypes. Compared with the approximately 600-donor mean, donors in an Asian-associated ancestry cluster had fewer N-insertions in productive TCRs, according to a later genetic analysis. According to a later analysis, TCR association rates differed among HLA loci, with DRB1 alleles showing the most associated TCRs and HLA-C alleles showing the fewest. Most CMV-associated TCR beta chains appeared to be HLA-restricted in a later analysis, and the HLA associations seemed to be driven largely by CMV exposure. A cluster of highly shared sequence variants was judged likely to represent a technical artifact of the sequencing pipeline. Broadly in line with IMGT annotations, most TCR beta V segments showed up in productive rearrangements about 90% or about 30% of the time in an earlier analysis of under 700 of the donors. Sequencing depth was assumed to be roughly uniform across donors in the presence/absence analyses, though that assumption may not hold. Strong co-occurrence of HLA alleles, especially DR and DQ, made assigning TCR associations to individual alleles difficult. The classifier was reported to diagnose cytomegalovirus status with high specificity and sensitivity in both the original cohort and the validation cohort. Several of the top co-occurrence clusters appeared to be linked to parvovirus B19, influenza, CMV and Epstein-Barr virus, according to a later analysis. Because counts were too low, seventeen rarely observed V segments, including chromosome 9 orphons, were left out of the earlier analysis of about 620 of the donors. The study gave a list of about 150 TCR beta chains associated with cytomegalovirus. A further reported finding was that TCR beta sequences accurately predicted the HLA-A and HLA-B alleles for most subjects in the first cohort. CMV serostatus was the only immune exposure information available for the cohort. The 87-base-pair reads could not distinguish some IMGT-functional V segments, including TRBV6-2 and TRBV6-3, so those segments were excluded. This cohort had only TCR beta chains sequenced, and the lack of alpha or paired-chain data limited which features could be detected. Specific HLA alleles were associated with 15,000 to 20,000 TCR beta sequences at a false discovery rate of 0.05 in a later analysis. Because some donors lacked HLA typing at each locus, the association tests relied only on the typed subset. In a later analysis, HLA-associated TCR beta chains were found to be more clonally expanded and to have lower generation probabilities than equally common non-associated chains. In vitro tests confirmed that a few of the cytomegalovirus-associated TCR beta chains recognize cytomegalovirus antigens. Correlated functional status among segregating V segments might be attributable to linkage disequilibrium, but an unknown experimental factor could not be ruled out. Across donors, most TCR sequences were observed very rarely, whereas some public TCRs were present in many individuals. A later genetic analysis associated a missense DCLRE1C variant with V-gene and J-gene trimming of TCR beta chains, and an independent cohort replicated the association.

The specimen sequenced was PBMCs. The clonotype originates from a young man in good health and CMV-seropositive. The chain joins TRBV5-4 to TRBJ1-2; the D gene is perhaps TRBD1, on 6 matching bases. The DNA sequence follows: TGTGCCAGCAGGCAAACAGGGATAGGGCAGTATGGCTACACCTTC. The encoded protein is CASRQTGIGQYGYTF.